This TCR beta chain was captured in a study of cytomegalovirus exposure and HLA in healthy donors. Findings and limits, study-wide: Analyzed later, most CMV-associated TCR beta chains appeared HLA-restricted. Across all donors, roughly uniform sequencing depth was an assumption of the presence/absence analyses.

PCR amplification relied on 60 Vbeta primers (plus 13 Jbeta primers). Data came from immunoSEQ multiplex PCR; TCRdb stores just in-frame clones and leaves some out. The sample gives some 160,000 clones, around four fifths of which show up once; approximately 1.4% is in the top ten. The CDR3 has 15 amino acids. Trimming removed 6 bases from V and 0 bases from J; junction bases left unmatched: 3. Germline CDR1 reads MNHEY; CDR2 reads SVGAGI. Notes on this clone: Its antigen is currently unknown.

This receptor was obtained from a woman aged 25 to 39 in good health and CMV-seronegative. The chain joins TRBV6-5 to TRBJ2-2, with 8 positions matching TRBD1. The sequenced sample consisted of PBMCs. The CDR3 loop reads CASSADRANTGELFF. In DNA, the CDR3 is TGTGCCAGCAGCGCGGACAGGGCGAACACCGGGGAGCTGTTTTTT.